These T cell receptor beta chains were read from a single sample in a study of metastatic and nonmetastatic thyroid tumors. TCRdb redid the clone calls on the PCR reads using MiXCR. This sample yields about 42,000 clones, of which about 12% are seen a single time; approximately 8.8% belongs to the top ten. The specimen was blood. These receptors originate from a male donor with papillary thyroid cancer or a benign thyroid nodule (not recorded which). Some clones in this sample may be carry-over from other donors' samples. CDR3s include the opening cysteine and the closing phenylalanine or tryptophan. Fields, in order: D gene, V gene, J gene, clone size, CDR3 DNA, CDR3 protein. A D gene is named only where the DNA matches it firmly. The listing skips clone size in some rows; elsewhere it reads once, few, many or a size class.

d_call: -; v_call: TRBV24-1; j_call: TRBJ2-3; clone_size: -; cdr3_nt: TGTGCCACCAGTGATCGAGGGTCTTACACAGATACGCAGTATTTT; cdr3_aa: CATSDRGSYTDTQYF
d_call: -; v_call: TRBV7-2; j_call: TRBJ2-5; clone_size: -; cdr3_nt: TGTGCCAGCAGCTCCCAGAAAGGGGATTTGGAGACCCAGTACTTC; cdr3_aa: CASSSQKGDLETQYF
d_call: -; v_call: TRBV6-1; j_call: TRBJ2-2; clone_size: few; cdr3_nt: TGTGCCAGCAATGGCGCCACCGGGGAGCTGTTTTTT; cdr3_aa: CASNGATGELFF
d_call: -; v_call: TRBV7-8; j_call: TRBJ1-6; clone_size: many; cdr3_nt: TGTGCCAGCAGCGAGTGGACGGAGAATTCACCCCTCCACTTT; cdr3_aa: CASSEWTENSPLHF
d_call: -; v_call: TRBV4-3; j_call: TRBJ2-2; clone_size: -; cdr3_nt: TGCGCCAGTGGGGGAGAGTTGGGGGACCCTTTGAACACCGGGGAGCTGTTTTTT; cdr3_aa: CASGGELGDPLNTGELFF
d_call: TRBD1; v_call: TRBV5-6; j_call: TRBJ2-7; clone_size: many; cdr3_nt: TGTGCCAGCAGCTTCAACCCGGGACAGAACTACGAGCAGTACTTC; cdr3_aa: CASSFNPGQNYEQYF
d_call: -; v_call: TRBV28; j_call: TRBJ1-1; clone_size: many; cdr3_nt: TGTGCCAGCAGTTTAATGAGGATGAACACTGAAGCTTTCTTT; cdr3_aa: CASSLMRMNTEAFF
d_call: TRBD1; v_call: TRBV20-1; j_call: TRBJ2-7; clone_size: many; cdr3_nt: TGCAGTGCTCGGAGGAAGGGACAGGGATATCCCTACGAGCAGTACTTC; cdr3_aa: CSARRKGQGYPYEQYF
d_call: -; v_call: TRBV19; j_call: TRBJ1-1; clone_size: many; cdr3_nt: TGTGCCAGTAGTACCAGGGTTTTGGACACTGAAGCTTTCTTT; cdr3_aa: CASSTRVLDTEAFF
d_call: -; v_call: TRBV29-1; j_call: TRBJ1-3; clone_size: many; cdr3_nt: TGCAGCGCCCGCGACTCTGGAAACACCATATATTTT; cdr3_aa: CSARDSGNTIYF
d_call: -; v_call: TRBV20-1; j_call: TRBJ2-7; clone_size: many; cdr3_nt: TGCAGTGCTAGAGAGACGCGGGCCTACGAGCAGTACTTC; cdr3_aa: CSARETRAYEQYF
d_call: TRBD2; v_call: TRBV27; j_call: TRBJ2-1; clone_size: many; cdr3_nt: TGTGCCAGCGCCGGACTAGCCGACAATGAGCAGTTCTTC; cdr3_aa: CASAGLADNEQFF
d_call: TRBD2; v_call: TRBV6-1; j_call: TRBJ2-3; clone_size: many; cdr3_nt: TGTGCCACAATGGGAGCGGGAGGCACAGATACGCAGTATTTT; cdr3_aa: CATMGAGGTDTQYF
d_call: -; v_call: TRBV27; j_call: TRBJ1-1; clone_size: many; cdr3_nt: TGTGCCAGCAGCCGGGCCTTCATGAACACTGAAGCTTTCTTT; cdr3_aa: CASSRAFMNTEAFF
d_call: -; v_call: TRBV27; j_call: TRBJ1-3; clone_size: -; cdr3_nt: TGTGCCAGCAGTTTATCGCGGGCTTCGGGAAACACCATATATTTT; cdr3_aa: CASSLSRASGNTIYF
d_call: -; v_call: TRBV11-1; j_call: TRBJ1-3; clone_size: -; cdr3_nt: TGTGCAGACGGCGGGGACTCTGGAAACACCATATATTTT; cdr3_aa: CADGGDSGNTIYF
d_call: -; v_call: TRBV20-1; j_call: TRBJ2-1; clone_size: many; cdr3_nt: TGCAGTGCTGTAAGGGACCCTACGGATCTCAATGAGCAGTTCTTC; cdr3_aa: CSAVRDPTDLNEQFF
d_call: -; v_call: TRBV18; j_call: TRBJ1-5; clone_size: -; cdr3_nt: TGTGCCAGCTCACCACGGCCAAACACTTATAGCAATCAGCCCCAGCATTTT; cdr3_aa: CASSPRPNTYSNQPQHF
d_call: -; v_call: TRBV5-4; j_call: TRBJ1-3; clone_size: many; cdr3_nt: TGTGCCAGCAGCGAGACAAAAGGAAACACCATATATTTT; cdr3_aa: CASSETKGNTIYF
d_call: TRBD2; v_call: TRBV6-1; j_call: TRBJ2-1; clone_size: many; cdr3_nt: TGTGCCAGCAGCGGGGGGGTCAATGAGCAGTTCTTC; cdr3_aa: CASSGGVNEQFF
d_call: -; v_call: TRBV20-1; j_call: TRBJ1-2; clone_size: -; cdr3_nt: TGCAGTGCTAGAGAACAGGAGACAGCTAACTATGGCTACACCTTC; cdr3_aa: CSAREQETANYGYTF
d_call: -; v_call: TRBV28; j_call: TRBJ2-7; clone_size: few; cdr3_nt: TGTGCCTGCAAAAGGGGGGGCGAAAGCTCCTACGAGCAGTACTTC; cdr3_aa: CACKRGGESSYEQYF
d_call: -; v_call: TRBV10-3; j_call: TRBJ2-5; clone_size: few; cdr3_nt: TGTGCCATCAGTGGGAGGGACCCCGCGCGGGAGACCCAGTACTTC; cdr3_aa: CAISGRDPARETQYF
d_call: TRBD1; v_call: TRBV10-3; j_call: TRBJ1-3; clone_size: few; cdr3_nt: TGTGCCATCAGTGATTTGACAGGGCCAACTGGAAACACCATATATTTT; cdr3_aa: CAISDLTGPTGNTIYF
d_call: -; v_call: TRBV14; j_call: TRBJ2-5; clone_size: many; cdr3_nt: TGTGCCAGCAGCCCCGCGGGGCGGGCCTACCAAGAGACCCAGTACTTC; cdr3_aa: CASSPAGRAYQETQYF
d_call: -; v_call: TRBV4-3; j_call: TRBJ2-7; clone_size: many; cdr3_nt: TGCGCCAGCAGCCCCTCCCAGGGGAACGCCTACGAGCAGTACTTC; cdr3_aa: CASSPSQGNAYEQYF
d_call: TRBD2; v_call: TRBV4-2; j_call: TRBJ2-7; clone_size: many; cdr3_nt: TGTGCCAGCAGCGAAAGGGGCGGGAGTTCGGAGCAGTACTTC; cdr3_aa: CASSERGGSSEQYF
d_call: -; v_call: TRBV7-9; j_call: TRBJ1-4; clone_size: many; cdr3_nt: TGTGCCAGCAGCATACAAGGGGAGAATGAAAAACTGTTTTTT; cdr3_aa: CASSIQGENEKLFF
d_call: -; v_call: TRBV19; j_call: TRBJ1-4; clone_size: many; cdr3_nt: TGTGCCAGTAGTATATCAGCAACTAATGAAAAACTGTTTTTT; cdr3_aa: CASSISATNEKLFF
d_call: -; v_call: TRBV12-3/TRBV12-4; j_call: TRBJ2-5; clone_size: many; cdr3_nt: TGTGCCAGCAGTTTAAGTGGAGAGACCCAGTACTTC; cdr3_aa: CASSLSGETQYF
d_call: -; v_call: TRBV9; j_call: TRBJ1-6; clone_size: many; cdr3_nt: TGTGCCAGCAGCCCCGGGGGGGCAGGTTCACCCCTCCACTTT; cdr3_aa: CASSPGGAGSPLHF
d_call: TRBD1; v_call: TRBV12-3/TRBV12-4; j_call: TRBJ2-3; clone_size: many; cdr3_nt: TGTGCCAGCAGTTTGGCAGGGGGTGTCACAGATACGCAGTATTTT; cdr3_aa: CASSLAGGVTDTQYF
d_call: TRBD1; v_call: TRBV6-1; j_call: TRBJ1-2; clone_size: few; cdr3_nt: TGCGCCAGCAGGGGAGTCCGAGACAGGGGGATTTCGTCGGGCTACACCTTC; cdr3_aa: CASRGVRDRGISSGYTF
d_call: -; v_call: TRBV9; j_call: TRBJ2-1; clone_size: many; cdr3_nt: TGTGCCAGCAGCGCCCATATGGTAAGCTCCTACAATGAGCAGTTCTTC; cdr3_aa: CASSAHMVSSYNEQFF
d_call: -; v_call: TRBV6-1; j_call: TRBJ1-1; clone_size: many; cdr3_nt: TGTGCCAGCAGTGAACGGGGTTATGACGAGTACCTTATCGAAGCTTTCTTT; cdr3_aa: CASSERGYDEYLIEAFF
d_call: -; v_call: TRBV20-1; j_call: TRBJ2-7; clone_size: many; cdr3_nt: TGCAGTGTCACCAGGGGTTCGTCCTACGAGCAGTACTTC; cdr3_aa: CSVTRGSSYEQYF
d_call: -; v_call: TRBV9; j_call: TRBJ1-3; clone_size: many; cdr3_nt: TGTGCCAGCAGCCCTCAGGGTCCCGGAAACACCATATATTTT; cdr3_aa: CASSPQGPGNTIYF
d_call: TRBD2; v_call: TRBV7-1; j_call: TRBJ2-3; clone_size: many; cdr3_nt: TGTGCCAGCAGCTCGATAACCCGGACTAGCGGACTCCCCACAGATACGCAGTATTTT; cdr3_aa: CASSSITRTSGLPTDTQYF